The 20 T cell receptor beta chains in this list originate from one sample, sequenced in a study of T-cell memory formation after mild COVID-19. TCRdb processed the 5' RACE reads anew with MiXCR; each CDR3 protein has one entry. The sample carries around 65,000 distinct CDR3 sequences, approximately 9% recorded once. Sample: PBMCs or a T cell subset sorted from them (not recorded which). Receptor source: a man aged 18 to 30 who had mild COVID-19 (a few samples of this study predate the infection). Cell type and time point are not known.

CDR3 loop: CASTINRGYGYTF. The CDR3 nucleotides read TGTGCCAGCACCATAAACAGGGGCTATGGCTACACCTTC. The chain employs TRBV6-1 and TRBJ1-2; TRBD1 agrees at 7 bases. The junction had 6 bases not matched to a gene; V was cut back by 7 bases and J by 4 bases. This CDR3 has 13 residues. Germline V gene sequence: CDR1 MNHNS, CDR2 SASEGT.

This clonotype was seen a few times. The rearrangement joins TRBV9 to TRBJ2-1, with a tentative D call TRBD2 (7 bases). Trimming left V 5 bases short and J 6 bases short, with 12 bases between. Germline assignment: CDR1 SGDLS and CDR2 YYNGEE. The CDR3 contains 13 residues. CDR3 nucleotides: TGTGCCAGCAGTCGAAGGGGGGGCAATGAGCAGTTCTTC. It yields the protein CASSRRGGNEQFF.

This chain uses TRBV6-6 with TRBJ1-6; TRBD1 agrees at 11 bases. Germline V gene lookup returns CDR1 MNHNY and CDR2 SVGAGI (reference sequence). This CDR3 comprises 16 residues. V was clipped by 5 bases and J by 7 bases; unmatched bases: 7. The CDR3 sequence is CASSRTGGTLNSPLHF. The CDR3 nucleotides are TGTGCCAGCAGTCGGACAGGGGGCACCCTAAATTCACCCCTCCACTTT.

This clonotype appeared a few times. The V gene is TRBV12-3 or TRBV12-4, the J gene TRBJ2-5; D may be TRBD1 or TRBD2 (6 bases each). The V gene lost 7 bases and the J gene lost 5 bases, with 14 bases spanning the gap. CDR3 length: 13 residues. In DNA, the CDR3 is TGTGCCAGCATTAGGGGGGTCGGGGAGACCCAGTACTTC. This gives the protein CASIRGVGETQYF.

The sample holds many counts of this clonotype. The chain has TRBV6-2 or TRBV6-3 and TRBJ2-1; 9 positions match TRBD1. The CDR3 extends over 15 amino acids. Germline V gives CDR1 MNHEY, CDR2 SVGEGT. V dropped 7 bases and J dropped 4; count of bases not matched to a gene: 8. The chain's CDR3 is CASKGTGYRYNEQFF. The CDR3, as DNA: TGTGCCAGCAAGGGGACAGGGTACCGGTACAATGAGCAGTTCTTC.

This clonotype was seen only a few times. The V and J genes are TRBV7-8 and TRBJ2-3; TRBD1 matches at 7 bases. Losses at the gene ends were 5 bases for V and 2 bases for J; bases not matched to a gene: 10. CDR3 length: 16 amino acids. Per germline, CDR1 SGHVS and CDR2 FQNEAQ. The CDR3 bases are TGTGCCAGCAGCCCAGGGACAGATAGAGTCACAGATACGCAGTATTTT. Translated, it gives CASSPGTDRVTDTQYF.

Only a few counts were recorded for this clonotype. This sequence joins TRBV10-3 and TRBJ1-6, with D hard to call. Trimming cost V 3 bases and J 8 bases, with 11 bases left between them. The V gene's germline CDR1 is ENHRY and CDR2 SYGVKD. The CDR3 has 14 amino acids. The CDR3 DNA reads as TGTGCCATCAGTGACGGCACCGTAGATTCACCCCTCCACTTT. Its translation: CAISDGTVDSPLHF.

A few counts support this clonotype. This chain links TRBV28 with TRBJ2-7; D possibly uses TRBD1 or TRBD2 (5 bases each). CDR1 MDHEN and CDR2 SYDVKM come from the germline V gene. Trimming removed 11 bases at V and 4 bases at J, with 12 bases between. CDR3 length: 11 amino acids. The DNA for the CDR3 is TGTGCCTCTAGGGGCGGGTACGAGCAGTACGTC. This translates into CASRGGYEQYV.

The chain has TRBV7-2 and TRBJ1-5; 7 bases map to TRBD1. J lost 5 bases, V lost 3 bases, and 1 base had no gene match. The CDR3 runs 13 residues. The germline gives CDR1 SGHTA, CDR2 FQGNSA. The CDR3: CASSFDRDQPQHF. CDR3 nucleotide sequence: TGTGCCAGCAGCTTCGACAGGGATCAGCCCCAGCATTTT.

This clonotype has just a few counts. V usage is TRBV7-2 and J usage is TRBJ2-1; 10 bases match TRBD2. Germline V gene data show CDR1 as SGHTA and CDR2 as FQGNSA. V trimming: 2 bases; J trimming: 9 bases; junction bases outside the gene matches: 4. This CDR3 is 14 amino acids long. In DNA form, the CDR3 reads TGTGCCAGCAGCTTACCCCCTAGCGGGGGTGAGCAGTTCTTC. Its translation is CASSLPPSGGEQFF.

In its sample, this clonotype was seen a few times. The chain couples TRBV5-1 to TRBJ1-2; TRBD1 matches at 10 bases. Germline V gene lookup returns CDR1 SGHRS and CDR2 YFSETQ. The trim removed 0 bases at V and 1 base at J, leaving 9 bases unmatched. This CDR3 comprises 18 residues. The CDR3 nucleotides are TGCGCCAGCAGCTTGGCCGAATGGGGGACAGGGGATAACTATGGCTACACCTTC. Translating gives CASSLAEWGTGDNYGYTF.

This clonotype has just a few counts. V and J are TRBV20-1 and TRBJ1-4; 7 bases agree with TRBD1. The germline V gene has CDR1 DFQATT and CDR2 SNEGSKA (reference sequence). This CDR3 spans 15 amino acids. After removal of 4 bases from V and 1 base from J, the junction contained 6 bases not matched to a gene. The CDR3 sequence is CSATPHRGTNEKLFF. CDR3 DNA sequence: TGCAGTGCTACCCCCCACAGGGGAACTAATGAAAAACTGTTTTTT.

The V and J genes are TRBV6-5 and TRBJ2-3, with TRBD2 matching over 8 bases. The length of the CDR3 is 13 residues. V lost 2 bases, J lost 14 bases, and 9 bases stayed unmatched. Germline V gene lookup returns CDR1 MNHEY and CDR2 SVGAGI. Written as DNA, the CDR3 is TGTGCCAGCAGTTACACTCCGGGACTAGGAGGGTATTTT. This sequence encodes CASSYTPGLGGYF.

This clonotype was observed many times. The V and J genes are TRBV7-9 and TRBJ1-2; TRBD1 aligns across 7 bases. This CDR3 has 15 residues. Germline CDR1 and CDR2: SEHNR and FQNEAQ (reference sequence). The ends lost 3 bases at V and 5 bases at J; junction bases unmatched: 9. The CDR3 sequence is CASSFGRGGAYGYTF. The CDR3 DNA reads as TGTGCCAGCAGCTTTGGGAGAGGGGGCGCTTATGGCTACACCTTC.

The chain is built from TRBV5-1 and TRBJ1-1, with 8 bases lining up with TRBD1. The V gene end was trimmed by 4 bases and the J gene end by 4 bases; junction bases not matched to a gene: 6. The germline CDR1 and CDR2 sequences are SGHRS and YFSETQ. This CDR3 has 14 amino acids. The CDR3 here is CASSGGQGGTEAFF. CDR3 DNA: TGCGCCAGCAGCGGAGGACAGGGAGGCACTGAAGCTTTCTTT.

This clonotype was counted only a few times. The V gene is TRBV6-1, the J gene TRBJ2-7; TRBD2 matches at 11 bases. V shed 6 bases, J shed 2 bases, and the junction held 6 bases outside the gene matches. This CDR3 is built from 15 residues. The germline V gene has CDR1 MNHNS and CDR2 SASEGT. The CDR3 bases are TGTGCCAGCAGCCGTAGCGGGGGGGCGGCCTACGAGCAGTACTTC. Protein product: CASSRSGGAAYEQYF.

The table lists this clonotype with many counts. The chain has TRBV6-2 or TRBV6-3 and TRBJ2-3; a possible D gene is TRBD2 (5 bases). V shed 4 bases and J shed 7 bases, with 9 bases lying between them. Germline V CDR1 and CDR2: MNHEY, SVGEGT. The CDR3 loop spans 12 amino acids. CDR3 in DNA: TGTGCCAGCAGTTCGAGGGTCCATACGCAGTATTTT. Its protein product is CASSSRVHTQYF.

The chain links TRBV6-6 to TRBJ2-1; tentatively, D is TRBD1 (6 bases). The CDR3 extends over 12 amino acids. The germline V gene has CDR1 MNHNY and CDR2 SVGAGI (reference sequence). The V and J ends lost 10 bases and 10 bases respectively, with 17 bases between them. CDR3 in amino acids: CATDTGFREQFF. CDR3 coding DNA: TGTGCCACCGATACAGGGTTCAGGGAGCAGTTCTTC.

This clonotype counts as medium-sized. V usage is TRBV7-3 and J usage is TRBJ2-5; 7 bases are a match to TRBD1. Germline CDR1 reads SGHTA; CDR2 reads FQGTGA. The CDR3 runs to 13 residues. V shed 5 bases and J 5 bases; nucleotides not matched to a gene: 5. CDR3 residues: CASSPEGAETQYF. The CDR3 DNA reads as TGTGCCAGCAGCCCCGAGGGGGCTGAGACCCAGTACTTC. The entire variable domain, with the rest obtained from reference TRBV7-3 and TRBJ2-5, is as follows: GAGVSQTPSNKVTEKGKYVELRCDPISGHTALYWYRQSLGQGPEFLIYFQGTGAADDSGLPNDRFFAVRPEGSVSTLKIQRTERGDSAVYLCASSPEGAETQYFGPGTRLLVL.

This clonotype has a count of ten or more. The rearrangement joins TRBV7-3 to TRBJ2-1, with D possibly matching TRBD1 (5 bases). The CDR3 extends over 14 amino acids. Germline V gene data show CDR1 as SGHTA and CDR2 as FQGTGA. Between the trimmed V and J ends, which lost 5 bases and 3 bases, there was a span of 11 bases. CDR3 protein: CASSPSTDYNEQFF. CDR3 nucleotides: TGTGCCAGCAGCCCCTCGACAGACTACAATGAGCAGTTCTTC.